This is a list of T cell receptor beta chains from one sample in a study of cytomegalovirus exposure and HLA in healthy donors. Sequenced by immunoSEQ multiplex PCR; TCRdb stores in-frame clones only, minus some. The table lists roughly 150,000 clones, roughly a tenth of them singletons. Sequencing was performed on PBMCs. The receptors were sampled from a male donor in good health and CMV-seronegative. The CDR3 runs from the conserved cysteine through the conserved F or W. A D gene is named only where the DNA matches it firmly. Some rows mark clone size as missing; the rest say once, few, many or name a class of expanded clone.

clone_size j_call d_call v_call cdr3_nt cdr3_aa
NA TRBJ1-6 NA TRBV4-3 TGCGCCAGCAGCCAAGCAGGGCCTGATAATTCACCCCTCCACTTT CASSQAGPDNSPLHF
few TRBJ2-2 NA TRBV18 TGTGCCAGCTCCCTACCTGACACCGGGGAGCTGTTTTTT CASSLPDTGELFF
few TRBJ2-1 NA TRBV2 TGTGCCAGCAGTCCGGGTGCGGATGAGCAGTTCTTC CASSPGADEQFF
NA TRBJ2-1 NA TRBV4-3 TGCGCCAGCAGCCGACTAATCGGGAGTGAGCAGTTCTTC CASSRLIGSEQFF
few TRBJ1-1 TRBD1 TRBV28 TGTGCCAGCAGTCTACAAACAGGGGGAGAACCTGAAGCTTTCTTT CASSLQTGGEPEAFF
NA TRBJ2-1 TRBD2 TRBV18 TGTGCCAGCTCACCCCGACTAGCCCTAAGCTCCTACAATGAGCAGTTCTTC CASSPRLALSSYNEQFF
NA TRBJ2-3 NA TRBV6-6 TGTGCCAGCAGCTCAGGGACAGATACGCAGTATTTT CASSSGTDTQYF
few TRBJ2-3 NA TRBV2 TGTGCCAGCAGTGCGGCGATGGTGCGGGAACACACAGATACGCAGTATTTT CASSAAMVREHTDTQYF
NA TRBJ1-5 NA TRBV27 TGTGCCAGCAGTTTATCGCGCAGGGGTCAGCCCCAGCATTTT CASSLSRRGQPQHF
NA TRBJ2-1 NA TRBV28 TGTGCCAGCAGGAGTCACTCCTACAATGAGCAGTTCTTC CASRSHSYNEQFF
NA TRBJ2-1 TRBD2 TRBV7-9 TGTGCCAGCAGCTTAGGGACTAGCGCATATGAGCAGTTCTTC CASSLGTSAYEQFF
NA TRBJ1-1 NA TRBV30 TGTGCCTGGACCCGGGCGGGGTACACTGAAGCTTTCTTT CAWTRAGYTEAFF
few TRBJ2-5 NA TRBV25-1 TGTGCCAGCAGTGAATTGAGCAGGGAAGAGACCCAGTACTTC CASSELSREETQYF
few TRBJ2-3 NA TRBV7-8 TGTGCCAGCAGCTTAGGAGGGGGGGACAGGCGTAATACGCAGTATTTT CASSLGGGDRRNTQYF
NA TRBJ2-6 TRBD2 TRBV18 TGTGCCAGCTCAGGGGGGGGAGCTGGGGCCAACGTCCTGACTTTC CASSGGGAGANVLTF
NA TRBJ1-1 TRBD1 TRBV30 TGTGCCTGGAACTTGGGGAACAGGGGGGCTGAAGCTTTCTTT CAWNLGNRGAEAFF
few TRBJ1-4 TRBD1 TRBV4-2 TGTGCCAGCAGCCAAGGGGACAGGGGAGGGCTTAATGAAAAACTGTTTTTT CASSQGDRGGLNEKLFF
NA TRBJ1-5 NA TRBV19 TGTGCCAGTAGTATATCCGGGGACTTAACGCCCCAGCATTTT CASSISGDLTPQHF
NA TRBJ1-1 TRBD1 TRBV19 TGTGCCAGTAGTATGGGGACAGGTAGTGACACTGAAGCTTTCTTT CASSMGTGSDTEAFF
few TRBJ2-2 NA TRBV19 TGTGCCAGTAGTAATGTGAATACCAGGATGGTCGAATCGAACACCGGGGAGCTGTTTTTT CASSNVNTRMVESNTGELFF
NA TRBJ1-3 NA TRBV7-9 TGTGCCAGCAGTCAAGCTTACACCATATATTTT CASSQAYTIYF
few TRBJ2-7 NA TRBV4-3 TGCGCCAGCAGCCAAGATAGAACAGTCTCCTACGAGCAGTACTTC CASSQDRTVSYEQYF
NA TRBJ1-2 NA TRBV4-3 TGCGCCAGCAGCCAAGATCGGGGGAGAGTCTATGGCTACACCTTC CASSQDRGRVYGYTF
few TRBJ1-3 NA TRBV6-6 TGTGCCAGCAGCCCCGGGACAAATTATGGAAACACCATATATTTT CASSPGTNYGNTIYF
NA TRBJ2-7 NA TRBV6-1 TGTGCCAGCAGTGACTGGGGGCGGTCCTACGAGCAGTACTTC CASSDWGRSYEQYF
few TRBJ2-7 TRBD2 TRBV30 TGTGCGGTTAGCGGGATAGGTTCCTACGAGCAGTACTTC CAVSGIGSYEQYF
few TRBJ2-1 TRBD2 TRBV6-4 TGTGCCAGCAGTACCTCGGGAGCGGGGGGCGTGGCGCAGTTCTTC CASSTSGAGGVAQFF
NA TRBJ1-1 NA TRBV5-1 TGCGCCAGCAGCTTTATGCCAGGGATGAACACTGAAGCTTTCTTT CASSFMPGMNTEAFF
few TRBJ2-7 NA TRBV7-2 TGTGCCAGCAGCGAGGGACATGCTCTAAAGGAGCAGTACTTC CASSEGHALKEQYF
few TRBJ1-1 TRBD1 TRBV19 TGTGCCACCAGGACAGGGGGCACTGAAGCTTTCTTT CATRTGGTEAFF
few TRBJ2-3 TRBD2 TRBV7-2 TGTGCCAGCAGCCTACAGCGGGGACCGCAGTATTTT CASSLQRGPQYF
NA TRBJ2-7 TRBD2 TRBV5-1 TGCGCCAGCAGCTACGAGGGACTAGCGGGCTACGAGCAGTACTTC CASSYEGLAGYEQYF
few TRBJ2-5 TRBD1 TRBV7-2 TGTGCCAGCAGACGGGACAGGGGAGAGACCCAGTACTTC CASRRDRGETQYF
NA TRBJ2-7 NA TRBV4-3 TGCGCCAGCGGGCGGGACCGTTCCTACGAGCAGTACTTC CASGRDRSYEQYF
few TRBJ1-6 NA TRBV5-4 TGTGCCAGCAGCTTGGCCGGGGGGGGAAATTCACCCCTCCACTTT CASSLAGGGNSPLHF
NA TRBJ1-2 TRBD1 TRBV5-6 TGTGCCAGCAGCTTGGCGGGACAGGCCGATAACTATGGCTACACCTTC CASSLAGQADNYGYTF
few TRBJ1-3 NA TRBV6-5 TGTGCCAGCAGTGCGAGCTCTGGAAACACCATATATTTT CASSASSGNTIYF
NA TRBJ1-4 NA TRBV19 TGTGCCAGTAGTATAGGGCGGACAAGGGAAAAACTGTTTTTT CASSIGRTREKLFF
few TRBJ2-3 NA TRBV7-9 TGTGCCAGCAGCTTAGCGGGTGGGGGCCTCACAGATACGCAGTATTTT CASSLAGGGLTDTQYF
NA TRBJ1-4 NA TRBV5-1 TGCGCCAGCAGCCCCTGGGGGGGCAGTAATGAAAAACTGTTTTTT CASSPWGGSNEKLFF
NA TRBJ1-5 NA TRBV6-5 TGTGCCAGCAGCAAGGACAGTAATAGCAATCAGCCCCAGCATTTT CASSKDSNSNQPQHF
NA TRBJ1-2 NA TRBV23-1 TGCGCCAGCAGTCAATGGTGCTCGCGCTATGGCTACACCTTC CASSQWCSRYGYTF
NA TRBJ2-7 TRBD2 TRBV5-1 TGCGCCAGCAGCTCGACTAGCTATTACGAGCAGTACTTC CASSSTSYYEQYF
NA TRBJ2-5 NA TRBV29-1 TGCAGCGTACGGGGGGCGGCAGAGACCCAGTACTTC CSVRGAAETQYF
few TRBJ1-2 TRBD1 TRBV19 TGTGCCAGTAGTAGTAGAGGACAGGGAAAACATGGCTACACCTTC CASSSRGQGKHGYTF